This T cell receptor (beta chain) was identified during a study of post-analysis software for immune sequencing data. Study details: Relapsing-remitting, secondary progressive and progressive-relapsing multiple sclerosis courses were included.

Trimming took 1 base from V and 5 from J; bases not matched to a gene: 8. The CDR3 is 16 amino acids. The germline gives CDR1 LGHDT, CDR2 YNNKEL (reference sequence). Findings and limits, study-wide: Those samples that were prepared in the same batch co-clustered strongly by F measure. Diversity measured as normalized Chao1 was significantly lower in multiple sclerosis patients than in controls. The study found TRBV5-6, TRBV5-1 and TRBV20-1 among five or six TRBV segments more frequent in patients than controls.

The library was made from cDNA and included unique molecular identifiers. Starting from approximately 1 to 10 million T cells, the study yielded roughly 0.5 million cDNA molecules. One entry per CDR3 protein, called by TCRdb with MiXCR from the PCR reads. This table has 150,000 to 200,000 distinct CDR3 sequences, around 28% appearing once. This clonotype came up a few times. What it binds is not known. The V call is TRBV3-1, the J call TRBJ2-5; 9 bases are shared with TRBD2. The sequence was collected from a girl aged 10-17 years with multiple sclerosis. What was sequenced was blood. The CDR3 here is CASSQVSGSGGETQYF. The CDR3 DNA is TGTGCCAGCAGCCAAGTTAGCGGGAGCGGCGGGGAGACCCAGTACTTC.